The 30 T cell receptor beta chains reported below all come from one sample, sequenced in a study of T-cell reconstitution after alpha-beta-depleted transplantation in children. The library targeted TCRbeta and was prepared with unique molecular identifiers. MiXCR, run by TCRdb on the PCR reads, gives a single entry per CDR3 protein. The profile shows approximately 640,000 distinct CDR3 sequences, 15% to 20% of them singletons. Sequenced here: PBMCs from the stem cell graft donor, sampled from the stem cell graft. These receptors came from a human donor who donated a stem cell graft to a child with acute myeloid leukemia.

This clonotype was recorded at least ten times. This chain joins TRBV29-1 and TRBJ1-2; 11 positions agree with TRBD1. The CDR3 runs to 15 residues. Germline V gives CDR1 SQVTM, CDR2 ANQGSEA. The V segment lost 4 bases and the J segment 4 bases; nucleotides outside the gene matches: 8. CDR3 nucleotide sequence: TGCAGCGTTGGTCCTCCGGGACAGGGGGTCTATGGCTACACCTTC. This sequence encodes CSVGPPGQGVYGYTF.

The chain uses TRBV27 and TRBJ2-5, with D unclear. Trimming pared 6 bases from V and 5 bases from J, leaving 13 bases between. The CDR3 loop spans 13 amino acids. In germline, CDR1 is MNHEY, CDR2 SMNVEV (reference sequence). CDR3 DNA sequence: TGTGCCAGCAGCCGGGCTGGGCGGGAGACCCAGTACTTC. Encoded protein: CASSRAGRETQYF.

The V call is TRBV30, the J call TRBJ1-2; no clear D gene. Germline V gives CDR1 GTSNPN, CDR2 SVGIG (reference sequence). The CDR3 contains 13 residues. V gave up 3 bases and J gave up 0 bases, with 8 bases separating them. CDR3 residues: CAWSGDPNYGYTF. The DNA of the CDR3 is TGTGCCTGGAGCGGGGATCCTAACTATGGCTACACCTTC.

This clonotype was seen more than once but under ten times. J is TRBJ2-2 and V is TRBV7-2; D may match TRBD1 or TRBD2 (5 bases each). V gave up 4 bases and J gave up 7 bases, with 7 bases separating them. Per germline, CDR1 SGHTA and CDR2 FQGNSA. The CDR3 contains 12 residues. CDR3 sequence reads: CASSWGNGELFF. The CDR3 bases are TGTGCCAGCAGCTGGGGGAACGGGGAGCTGTTTTTT.

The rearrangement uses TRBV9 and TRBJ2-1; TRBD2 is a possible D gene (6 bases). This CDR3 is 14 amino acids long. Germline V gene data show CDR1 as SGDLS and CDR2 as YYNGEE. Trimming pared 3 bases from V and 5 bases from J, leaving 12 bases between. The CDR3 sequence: CASSGTGSHNEQFF. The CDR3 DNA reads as TGTGCCAGCAGCGGGACCGGGAGTCACAATGAGCAGTTCTTC. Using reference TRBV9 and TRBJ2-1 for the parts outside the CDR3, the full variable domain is DSGVTQTPKHLITATGQRVTLRCSPRSGDLSVYWYQQSLDQGLQFLIQYYNGEERAKGNILERFSAQQFPDLHSELNLSSLELGDSALYFCASSGTGSHNEQFFGPGTRLTVL.

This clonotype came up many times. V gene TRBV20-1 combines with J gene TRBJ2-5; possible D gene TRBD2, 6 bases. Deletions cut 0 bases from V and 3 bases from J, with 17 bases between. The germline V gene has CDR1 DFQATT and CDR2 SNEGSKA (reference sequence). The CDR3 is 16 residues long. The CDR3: CSARDSTRGVEETQYF. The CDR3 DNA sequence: TGCAGTGCTAGAGACTCGACTAGGGGAGTTGAAGAGACCCAGTACTTC.

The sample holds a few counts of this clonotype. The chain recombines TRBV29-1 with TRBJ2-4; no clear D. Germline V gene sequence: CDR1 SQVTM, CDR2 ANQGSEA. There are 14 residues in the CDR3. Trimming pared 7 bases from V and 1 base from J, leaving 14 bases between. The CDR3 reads CSGTEPTAKNIQYF. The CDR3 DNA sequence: TGCAGCGGGACCGAGCCAACTGCCAAAAACATTCAGTACTTC.

The DNA of the CDR3 is TGCAGCGTTATCGATGGGGGGCAAGAGACCCAGTACTTC. Translation: CSVIDGGQETQYF. This chain joins TRBV29-1 and TRBJ2-5, with a weak D call TRBD2 (6 bases). Germline loops: CDR1 SQVTM, CDR2 ANQGSEA. Trimming took off 5 bases at V and 2 bases at J, with 12 bases between the two ends. The CDR3 covers 13 residues.

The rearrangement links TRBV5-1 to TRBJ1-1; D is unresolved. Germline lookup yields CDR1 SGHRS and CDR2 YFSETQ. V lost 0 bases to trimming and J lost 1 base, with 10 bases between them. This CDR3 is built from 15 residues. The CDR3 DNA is TGCGCCAGCAGCTTGGACATGGGGAGGAACACTGAAGCTTTCTTT. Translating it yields CASSLDMGRNTEAFF. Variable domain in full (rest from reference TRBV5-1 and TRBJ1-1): KAGVTQTPRYLIKTRGQQVTLSCSPISGHRSVSWYQQTPGQGLQFLFEYFSETQRNKGNFPGRFSGRQFSNSRSEMNVSTLELGDSALYLCASSLDMGRNTEAFFGQGTRLTVV.

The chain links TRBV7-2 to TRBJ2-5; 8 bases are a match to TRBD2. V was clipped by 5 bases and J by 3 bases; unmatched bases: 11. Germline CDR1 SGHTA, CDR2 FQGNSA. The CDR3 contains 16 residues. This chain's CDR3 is CASSQERGKFEETQYF. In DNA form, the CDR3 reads TGTGCCAGCAGCCAGGAGCGGGGGAAGTTCGAAGAGACCCAGTACTTC.

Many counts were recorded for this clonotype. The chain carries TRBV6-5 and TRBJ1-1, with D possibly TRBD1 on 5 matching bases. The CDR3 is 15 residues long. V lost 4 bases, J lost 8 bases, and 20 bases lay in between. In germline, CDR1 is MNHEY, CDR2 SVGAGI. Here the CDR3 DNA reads TGTGCCAGCAGTTCTGCCCAGGGACGAAAGCGAGAAGCTTTCTTT. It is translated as CASSSAQGRKREAFF.

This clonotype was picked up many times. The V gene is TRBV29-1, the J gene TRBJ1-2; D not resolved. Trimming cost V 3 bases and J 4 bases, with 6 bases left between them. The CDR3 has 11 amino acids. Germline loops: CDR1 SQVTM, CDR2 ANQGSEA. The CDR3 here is CSVDEGYGYTF. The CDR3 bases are TGCAGCGTTGACGAGGGCTATGGCTACACCTTC.

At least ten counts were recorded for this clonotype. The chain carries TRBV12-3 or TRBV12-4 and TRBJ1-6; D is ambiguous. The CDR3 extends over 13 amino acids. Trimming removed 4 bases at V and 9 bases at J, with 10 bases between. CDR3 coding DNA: TGTGCCAGCAGTTCAGCAGTCGCTTCACCCCTCCACTTT. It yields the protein CASSSAVASPLHF.

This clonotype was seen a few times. CDR3 sequence reads: CASSPLQGKNQPQHF. As DNA, the CDR3 is TGTGCCAGCAGCCCGCTTCAGGGGAAGAATCAGCCCCAGCATTTT. The gene calls are TRBV7-8 and TRBJ1-5; tentative D call: TRBD1 (6 bases). Looked up from germline, CDR1 is SGHVS and CDR2 is FQNEAQ. This CDR3 is 15 amino acids long. V lost 5 bases to trimming and J lost 4 bases, with 15 bases between them.

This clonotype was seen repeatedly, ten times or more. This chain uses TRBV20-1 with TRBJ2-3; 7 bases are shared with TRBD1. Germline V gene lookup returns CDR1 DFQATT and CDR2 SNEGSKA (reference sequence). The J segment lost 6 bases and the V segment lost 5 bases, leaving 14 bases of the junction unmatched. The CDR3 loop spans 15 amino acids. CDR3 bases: TGCAGTGCTCCCCCGGGACAGTCTCCTAAGGATACGCAGTATTTT. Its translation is CSAPPGQSPKDTQYF.

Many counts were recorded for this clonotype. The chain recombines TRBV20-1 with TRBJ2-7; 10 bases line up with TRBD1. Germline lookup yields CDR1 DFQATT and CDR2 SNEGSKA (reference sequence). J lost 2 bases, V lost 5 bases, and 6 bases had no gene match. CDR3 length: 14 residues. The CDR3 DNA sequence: TGCAGTGCTGAGGACAGGGGGATCACCTACGAGCAGTACGTC. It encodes CSAEDRGITYEQYV.

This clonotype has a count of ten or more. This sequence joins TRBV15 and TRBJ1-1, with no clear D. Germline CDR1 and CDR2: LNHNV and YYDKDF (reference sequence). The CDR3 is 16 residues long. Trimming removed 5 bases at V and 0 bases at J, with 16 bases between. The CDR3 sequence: CATSGTIVFMNTEAFF. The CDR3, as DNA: TGTGCCACCAGCGGAACGATTGTTTTCATGAACACTGAAGCTTTCTTT.

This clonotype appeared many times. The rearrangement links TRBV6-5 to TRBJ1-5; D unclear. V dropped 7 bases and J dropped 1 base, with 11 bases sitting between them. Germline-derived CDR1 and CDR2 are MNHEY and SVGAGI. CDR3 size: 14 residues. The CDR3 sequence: CASTLAASNQPQHF. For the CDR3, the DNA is TGTGCCAGCACCCTAGCCGCGAGCAATCAGCCCCAGCATTTT.

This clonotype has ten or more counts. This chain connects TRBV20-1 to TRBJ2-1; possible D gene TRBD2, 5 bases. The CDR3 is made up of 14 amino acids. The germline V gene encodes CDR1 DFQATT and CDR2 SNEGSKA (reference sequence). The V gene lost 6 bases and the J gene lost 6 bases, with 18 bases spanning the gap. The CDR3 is CSAFAPREGNEQFF. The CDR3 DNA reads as TGCAGTGCCTTCGCCCCCCGCGAGGGCAATGAGCAGTTCTTC.

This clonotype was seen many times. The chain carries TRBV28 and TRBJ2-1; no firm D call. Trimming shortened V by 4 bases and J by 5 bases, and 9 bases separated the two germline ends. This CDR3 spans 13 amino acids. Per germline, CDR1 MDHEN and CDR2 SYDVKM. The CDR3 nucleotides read TGTGCCAGCAGTTCGGGCGGCAACAATGAGCAGTTCTTC. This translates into CASSSGGNNEQFF.

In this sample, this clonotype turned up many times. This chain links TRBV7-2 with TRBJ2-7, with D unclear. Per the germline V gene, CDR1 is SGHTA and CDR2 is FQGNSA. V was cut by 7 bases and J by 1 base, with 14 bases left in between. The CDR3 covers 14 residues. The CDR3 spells CASTLATASYEQYF. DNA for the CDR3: TGTGCCAGCACCCTCGCGACTGCATCCTACGAGCAGTACTTC.

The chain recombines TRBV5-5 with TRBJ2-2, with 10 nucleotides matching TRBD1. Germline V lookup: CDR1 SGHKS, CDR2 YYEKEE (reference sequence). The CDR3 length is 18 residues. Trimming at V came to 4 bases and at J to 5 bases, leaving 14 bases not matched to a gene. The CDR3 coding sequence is TGTGCCAGCAGCACGTTAACCCGCGGGACAGGGGTTACCGGGGAGCTGTTTTTT. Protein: CASSTLTRGTGVTGELFF.

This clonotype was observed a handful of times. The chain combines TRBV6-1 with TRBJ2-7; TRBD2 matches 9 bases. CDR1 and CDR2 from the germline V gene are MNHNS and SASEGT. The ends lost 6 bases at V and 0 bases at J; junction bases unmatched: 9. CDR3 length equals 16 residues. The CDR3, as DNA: TGTGCCAGCAGCCGCGGGGGGGGTAGGGGCTCCTACGAGCAGTACGTC. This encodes CASSRGGGRGSYEQYV.

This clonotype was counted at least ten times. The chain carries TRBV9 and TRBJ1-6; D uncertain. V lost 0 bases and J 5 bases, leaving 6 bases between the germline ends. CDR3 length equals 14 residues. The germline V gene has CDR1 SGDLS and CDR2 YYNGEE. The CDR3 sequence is CASSVEMDNSPLHF. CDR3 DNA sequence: TGTGCCAGCAGCGTAGAAATGGATAATTCACCCCTCCACTTT. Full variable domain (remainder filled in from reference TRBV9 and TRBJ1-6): DSGVTQTPKHLITATGQRVTLRCSPRSGDLSVYWYQQSLDQGLQFLIQYYNGEERAKGNILERFSAQQFPDLHSELNLSSLELGDSALYFCASSVEMDNSPLHFGNGTRLTVT.

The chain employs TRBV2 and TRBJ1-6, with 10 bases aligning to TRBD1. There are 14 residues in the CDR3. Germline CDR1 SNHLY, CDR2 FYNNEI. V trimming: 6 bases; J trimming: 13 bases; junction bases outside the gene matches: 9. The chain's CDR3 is CASSAGQGWIPLHF. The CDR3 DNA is TGTGCCAGCAGCGCGGGACAGGGGTGGATCCCCCTCCACTTT.

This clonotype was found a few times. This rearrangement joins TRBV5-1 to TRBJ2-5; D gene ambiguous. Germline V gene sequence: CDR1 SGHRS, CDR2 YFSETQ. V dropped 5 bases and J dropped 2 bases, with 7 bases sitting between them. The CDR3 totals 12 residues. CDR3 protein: CASRDLQETQYF. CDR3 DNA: TGCGCCAGCAGGGACCTGCAAGAGACCCAGTACTTC.

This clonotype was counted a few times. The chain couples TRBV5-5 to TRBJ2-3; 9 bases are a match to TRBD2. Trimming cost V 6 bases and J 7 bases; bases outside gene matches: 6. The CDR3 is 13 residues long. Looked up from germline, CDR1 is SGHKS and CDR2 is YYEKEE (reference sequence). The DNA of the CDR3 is TGTGCCAGCACTTTTAGCGGGGGCTATACGCAGTATTTT. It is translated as CASTFSGGYTQYF.

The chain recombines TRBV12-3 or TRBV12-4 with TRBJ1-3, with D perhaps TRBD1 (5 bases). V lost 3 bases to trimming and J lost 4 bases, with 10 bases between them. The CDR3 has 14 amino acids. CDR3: CASSFAGNGNTIYF. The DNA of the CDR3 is TGTGCCAGCAGTTTTGCAGGGAACGGAAACACCATATATTTT.

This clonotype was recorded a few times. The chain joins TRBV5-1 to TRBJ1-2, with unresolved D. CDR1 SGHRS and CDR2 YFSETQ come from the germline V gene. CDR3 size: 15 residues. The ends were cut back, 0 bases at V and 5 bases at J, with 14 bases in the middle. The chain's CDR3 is CASSLESQRYYGYTF. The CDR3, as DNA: TGCGCCAGCAGCTTGGAGTCCCAGAGGTATTATGGCTACACCTTC.

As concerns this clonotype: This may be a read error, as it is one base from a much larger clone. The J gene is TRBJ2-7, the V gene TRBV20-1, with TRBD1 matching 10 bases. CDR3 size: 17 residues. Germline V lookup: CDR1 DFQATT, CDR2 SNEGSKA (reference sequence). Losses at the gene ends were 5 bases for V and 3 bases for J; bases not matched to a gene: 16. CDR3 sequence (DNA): TGCAGTGCTCTGGGACAGGGGATATCCTCAAGCTTCTACGAGCAGTACGTC. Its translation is CSALGQGISSSFYEQYV.